A selection of T cell receptor beta chains follows, all from one sample in a study of T cells in localized non-small cell lung cancer. TCRdb keeps only in-frame clones here, not all; method: immunoSEQ multiplex PCR. Of 2,500 to 3,500 clones in the sample, around 28% are singletons; the top ten hold less than 9%. Sequenced material: normal lung tissue next to the tumor, taken before any cancer treatment. The source is a man aged 35 to 70 with stage I lung adenocarcinoma. The CDR3 runs from the conserved cysteine through the conserved F or W. The D gene is left open where the match is weak. The listing skips clone size in some rows; elsewhere it reads once, few, many or a size class.

d_call: TRBD1
v_call: TRBV6-8
j_call: TRBJ1-2
clone_size: .
cdr3_length: 14
cdr3_aa: CAISRDRGPYGYTF
cdr3_nt: TGTGCCATCAGCCGGGACAGGGGGCCCTATGGCTACACCTTC

d_call: TRBD2
v_call: TRBV11-3
j_call: TRBJ2-1
clone_size: .
cdr3_length: 16
cdr3_aa: CASSQVGGGLLNEQFF
cdr3_nt: TGTGCCAGCAGCCAAGTGGGGGGAGGGCTCCTCAATGAGCAGTTCTTC

d_call: .
v_call: TRBV10-3
j_call: TRBJ1-1
clone_size: .
cdr3_length: 16
cdr3_aa: CAISEQAGSMNTEAFF
cdr3_nt: TGTGCCATCAGTGAGCAGGCAGGAAGTATGAACACTGAAGCTTTCTTT

d_call: TRBD1
v_call: TRBV18
j_call: TRBJ2-7
clone_size: .
cdr3_length: 14
cdr3_aa: CASSPGQGSYEQYF
cdr3_nt: TGTGCCAGCTCACCTGGACAGGGTTCCTACGAGCAGTACTTC

d_call: .
v_call: TRBV30
j_call: TRBJ2-7
clone_size: large
cdr3_length: 13
cdr3_aa: CAWSVVSTYEQYF
cdr3_nt: TGTGCCTGGAGTGTAGTGTCCACCTACGAGCAGTACTTC

d_call: .
v_call: TRBV5-1
j_call: TRBJ1-2
clone_size: .
cdr3_length: 15
cdr3_aa: CASSWGSSKDYGYTF
cdr3_nt: TGCGCCAGCAGCTGGGGATCGTCGAAAGACTATGGCTACACCTTC

d_call: TRBD2
v_call: TRBV7-7
j_call: TRBJ2-1
clone_size: few
cdr3_length: 15
cdr3_aa: CASSLAREPYNEQFF
cdr3_nt: TGTGCCAGCAGCTTAGCGCGGGAGCCCTACAATGAGCAGTTCTTC

d_call: .
v_call: TRBV9
j_call: TRBJ1-2
clone_size: .
cdr3_length: 14
cdr3_aa: CASSEPRSLGGYTF
cdr3_nt: TGTGCCAGCAGTGAACCTAGGTCCCTCGGGGGCTACACCTTC

d_call: .
v_call: TRBV6-8
j_call: TRBJ1-5
clone_size: .
cdr3_length: 15
cdr3_aa: CASSQTAGANQPQHF
cdr3_nt: TGTGCCAGCAGTCAGACCGCAGGGGCAAATCAGCCCCAGCATTTT

d_call: .
v_call: TRBV9
j_call: TRBJ1-5
clone_size: .
cdr3_length: 13
cdr3_aa: CASGGHSNQPQHF
cdr3_nt: TGTGCCAGCGGGGGGCATAGCAATCAGCCCCAGCATTTT

d_call: TRBD2
v_call: TRBV5-1
j_call: TRBJ2-1
clone_size: .
cdr3_length: 18
cdr3_aa: CARRIDQAGGLTYNEQFF
cdr3_nt: TGCGCCAGGAGAATCGATCAAGCGGGAGGCCTCACCTACAATGAGCAGTTCTTC

d_call: .
v_call: TRBV6-9
j_call: TRBJ1-2
clone_size: .
cdr3_length: 11
cdr3_aa: CASAVNYGYTF
cdr3_nt: TGTGCCAGCGCGGTAAACTATGGCTACACCTTC

d_call: .
v_call: TRBV25-1
j_call: TRBJ2-4
clone_size: .
cdr3_length: 14
cdr3_aa: CASSDSGSGNIQYF
cdr3_nt: TGTGCCAGCAGTGATTCCGGGAGCGGAAACATTCAGTACTTC

d_call: TRBD1
v_call: TRBV6-8
j_call: TRBJ2-1
clone_size: medium-sized
cdr3_length: 13
cdr3_aa: CASSLDRGNEQFF
cdr3_nt: TGTGCCAGCAGTTTAGACAGGGGCAATGAGCAGTTCTTC

d_call: TRBD1
v_call: TRBV6-8
j_call: TRBJ1-2
clone_size: medium-sized
cdr3_length: 14
cdr3_aa: CASSQRGQRYGYTF
cdr3_nt: TGTGCCAGCAGTCAACGGGGACAGCGCTATGGCTACACCTTC

d_call: TRBD2
v_call: TRBV9
j_call: TRBJ2-1
clone_size: few
cdr3_length: 14
cdr3_aa: CASSVPWGGNEQFF
cdr3_nt: TGTGCCAGCAGCGTACCCTGGGGGGGCAATGAGCAGTTCTTC

d_call: .
v_call: TRBV30
j_call: TRBJ2-5
clone_size: .
cdr3_length: 12
cdr3_aa: CAWSVRPETQYF
cdr3_nt: TGTGCCTGGAGTGTACGACCAGAGACCCAGTACTTC

d_call: .
v_call: TRBV11-3
j_call: TRBJ2-6
clone_size: few
cdr3_length: 16
cdr3_aa: CASSLYSNSGANVLTF
cdr3_nt: TGTGCCAGCAGCTTATACAGCAACTCTGGGGCCAACGTCCTGACTTTC

d_call: .
v_call: TRBV18
j_call: TRBJ2-2
clone_size: .
cdr3_length: 16
cdr3_aa: CASSPIGTTNTGELFF
cdr3_nt: TGTGCCAGCTCACCGATAGGGACAACTAACACCGGGGAGCTGTTTTTT

d_call: .
v_call: TRBV29-1
j_call: TRBJ1-4
clone_size: .
cdr3_length: 13
cdr3_aa: CSVLGVAGEKLFF
cdr3_nt: TGCAGCGTGTTGGGAGTCGCGGGGGAAAAACTGTTTTTT

d_call: .
v_call: TRBV6-8
j_call: TRBJ2-2
clone_size: few
cdr3_length: 14
cdr3_aa: CASSATRDTGELFF
cdr3_nt: TGTGCCAGCAGTGCTACCCGAGACACCGGGGAGCTGTTTTTT

d_call: TRBD2
v_call: TRBV11-3
j_call: TRBJ2-7
clone_size: few
cdr3_length: 15
cdr3_aa: CASSLPLAGAHEQYF
cdr3_nt: TGTGCCAGCAGCTTGCCACTAGCGGGAGCCCACGAGCAGTACTTC